Given below is one T cell receptor beta chain in context. The sample is drawn from a study of technical replicates of blood from a few donors. The protocol was immunoSEQ multiplex PCR, while the TCRdb copy is restricted to in-frame clones and leaves out a portion. The sample includes some 83,000 clones, about 92% seen only once; the top ten take roughly 0.37%. CDR3 length: 14 residues. Germline lookup yields CDR1 SGHNT and CDR2 YYREEE (reference sequence). After removal of 9 bases from V and 5 bases from J, the junction contained 11 bases not matched to a gene. The chain has TRBV5-4 and TRBJ2-1; TRBD1 matches 7 bases. The sample comprised T cells isolated from PBMCs. The sequence came from a human donor in good health. CDR3 nucleotides: TGTGCCACTTTAGCATGGGACAGAGACAATGAGCAGTTCTTC. Protein: CATLAWDRDNEQFF.